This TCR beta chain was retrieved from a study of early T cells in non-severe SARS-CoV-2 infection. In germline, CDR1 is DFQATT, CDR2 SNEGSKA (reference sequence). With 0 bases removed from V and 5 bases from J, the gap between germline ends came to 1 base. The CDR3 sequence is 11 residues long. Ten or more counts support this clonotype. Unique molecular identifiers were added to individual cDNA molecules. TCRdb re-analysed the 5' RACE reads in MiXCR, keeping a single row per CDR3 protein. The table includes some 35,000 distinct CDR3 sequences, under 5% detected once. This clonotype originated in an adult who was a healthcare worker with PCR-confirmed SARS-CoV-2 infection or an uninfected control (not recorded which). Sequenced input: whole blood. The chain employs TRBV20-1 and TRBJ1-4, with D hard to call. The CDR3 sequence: CSARENEKLFF. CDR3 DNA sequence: TGCAGTGCTAGAGAGAATGAAAAACTGTTTTTT.